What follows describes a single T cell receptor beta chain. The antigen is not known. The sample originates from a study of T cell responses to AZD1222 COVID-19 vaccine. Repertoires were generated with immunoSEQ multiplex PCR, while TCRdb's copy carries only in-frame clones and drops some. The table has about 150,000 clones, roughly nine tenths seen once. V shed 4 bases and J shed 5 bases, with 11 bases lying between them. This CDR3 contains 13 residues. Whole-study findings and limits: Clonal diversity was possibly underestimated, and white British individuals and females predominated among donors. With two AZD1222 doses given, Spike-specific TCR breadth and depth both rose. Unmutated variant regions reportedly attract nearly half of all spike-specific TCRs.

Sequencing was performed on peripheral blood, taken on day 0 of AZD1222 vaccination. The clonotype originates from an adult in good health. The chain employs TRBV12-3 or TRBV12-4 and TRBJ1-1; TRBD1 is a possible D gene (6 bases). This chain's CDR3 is CASSSQGRTEAFF. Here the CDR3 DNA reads TGTGCCAGCAGTTCACAGGGACGGACTGAAGCTTTCTTT.